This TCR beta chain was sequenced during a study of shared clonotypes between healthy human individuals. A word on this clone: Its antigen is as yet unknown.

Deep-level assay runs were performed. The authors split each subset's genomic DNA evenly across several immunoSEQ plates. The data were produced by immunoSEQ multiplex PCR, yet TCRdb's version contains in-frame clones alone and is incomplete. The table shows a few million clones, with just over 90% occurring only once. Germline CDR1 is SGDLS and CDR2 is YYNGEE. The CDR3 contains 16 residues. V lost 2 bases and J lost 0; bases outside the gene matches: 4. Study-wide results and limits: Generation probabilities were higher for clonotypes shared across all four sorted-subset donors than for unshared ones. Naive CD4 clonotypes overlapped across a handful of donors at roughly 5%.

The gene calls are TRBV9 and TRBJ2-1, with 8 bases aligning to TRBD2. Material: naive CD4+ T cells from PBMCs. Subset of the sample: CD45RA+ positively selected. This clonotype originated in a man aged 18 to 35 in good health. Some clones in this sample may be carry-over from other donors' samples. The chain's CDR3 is CASSVSGASSYNEQFF. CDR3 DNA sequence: TGTGCCAGCAGCGTTAGCGGGGCTAGCTCCTACAATGAGCAGTTCTTC.